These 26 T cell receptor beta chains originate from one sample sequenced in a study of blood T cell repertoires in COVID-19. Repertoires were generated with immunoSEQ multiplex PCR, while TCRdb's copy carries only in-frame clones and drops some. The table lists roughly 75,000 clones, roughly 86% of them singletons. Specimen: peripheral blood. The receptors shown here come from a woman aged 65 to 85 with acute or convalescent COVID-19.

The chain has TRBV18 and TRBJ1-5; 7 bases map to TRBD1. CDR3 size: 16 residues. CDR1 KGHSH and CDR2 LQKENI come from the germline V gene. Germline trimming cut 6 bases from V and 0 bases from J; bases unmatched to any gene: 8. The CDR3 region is CASSPGQSDSNQPQHF. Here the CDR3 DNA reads TGTGCCAGCTCCCCGGGACAGTCAGATAGCAATCAGCCCCAGCATTTT.

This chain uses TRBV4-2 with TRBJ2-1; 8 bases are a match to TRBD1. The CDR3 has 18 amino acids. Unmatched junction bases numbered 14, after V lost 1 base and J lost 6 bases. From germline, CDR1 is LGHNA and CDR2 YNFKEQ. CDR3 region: CASSQAATGTGTFNEQFF. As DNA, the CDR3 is TGTGCCAGCAGCCAAGCCGCCACCGGGACAGGAACCTTCAATGAGCAGTTCTTC.

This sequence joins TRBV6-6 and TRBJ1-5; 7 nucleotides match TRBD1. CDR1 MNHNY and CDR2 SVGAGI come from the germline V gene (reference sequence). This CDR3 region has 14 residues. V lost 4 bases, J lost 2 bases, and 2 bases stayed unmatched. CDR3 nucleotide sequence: TGTGCCAGCAGTTTTACAGGGGGCAATCAGCCCCAGCATTTT. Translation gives CASSFTGGNQPQHF.

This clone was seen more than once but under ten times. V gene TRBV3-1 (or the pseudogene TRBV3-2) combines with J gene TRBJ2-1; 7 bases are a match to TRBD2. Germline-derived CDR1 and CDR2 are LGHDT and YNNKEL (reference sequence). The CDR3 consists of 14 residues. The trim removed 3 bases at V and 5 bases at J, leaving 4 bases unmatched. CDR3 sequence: CASSHSRGNNEQFF. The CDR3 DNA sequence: TGTGCCAGCAGCCACTCGCGGGGGAACAATGAGCAGTTCTTC.

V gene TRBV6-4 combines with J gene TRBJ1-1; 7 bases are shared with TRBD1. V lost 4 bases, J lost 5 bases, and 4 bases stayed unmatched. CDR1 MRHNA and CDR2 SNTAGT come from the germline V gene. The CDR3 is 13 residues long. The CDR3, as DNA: TGTGCCAGCAGTGTAGACAGGGATACTGAAGCTTTCTTT. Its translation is CASSVDRDTEAFF.

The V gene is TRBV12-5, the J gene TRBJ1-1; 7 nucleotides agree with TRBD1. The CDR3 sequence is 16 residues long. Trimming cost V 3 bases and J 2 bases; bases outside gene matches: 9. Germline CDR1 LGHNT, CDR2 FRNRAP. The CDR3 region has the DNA TGTGCTAGTGGTTTCCAAGAGACAGGGACAAACACTGAAGCTTTCTTT. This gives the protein CASGFQETGTNTEAFF.

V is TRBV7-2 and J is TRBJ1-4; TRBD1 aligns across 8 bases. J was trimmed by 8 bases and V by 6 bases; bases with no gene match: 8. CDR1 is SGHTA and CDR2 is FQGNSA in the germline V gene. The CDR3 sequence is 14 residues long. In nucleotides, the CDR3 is TGTGCCAGCAGGAGGACAGGGACCGAAGAAAAACTGTTTTTT. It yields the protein CASRRTGTEEKLFF.

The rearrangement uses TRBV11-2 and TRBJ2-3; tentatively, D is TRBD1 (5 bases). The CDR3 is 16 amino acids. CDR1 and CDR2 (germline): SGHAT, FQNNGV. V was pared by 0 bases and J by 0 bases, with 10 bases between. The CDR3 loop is CASSLDPDSSTDTQYF. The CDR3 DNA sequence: TGTGCCAGCAGCTTAGATCCAGACAGTAGCACAGATACGCAGTATTTT.

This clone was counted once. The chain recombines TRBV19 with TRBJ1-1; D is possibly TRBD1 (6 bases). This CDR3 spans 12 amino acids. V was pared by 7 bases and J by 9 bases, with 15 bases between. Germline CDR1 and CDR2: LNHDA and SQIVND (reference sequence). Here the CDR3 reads CASTLEGEKAFF. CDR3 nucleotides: TGTGCCAGTACGCTAGAGGGGGAGAAAGCTTTCTTT.

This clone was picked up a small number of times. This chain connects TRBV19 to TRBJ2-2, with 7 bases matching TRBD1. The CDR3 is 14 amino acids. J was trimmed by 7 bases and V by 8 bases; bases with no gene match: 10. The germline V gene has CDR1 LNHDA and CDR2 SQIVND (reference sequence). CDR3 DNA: TGTGCCAGTCGTAGGGACAGAACGAACGGGGAGCTGTTTTTT. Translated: CASRRDRTNGELFF.

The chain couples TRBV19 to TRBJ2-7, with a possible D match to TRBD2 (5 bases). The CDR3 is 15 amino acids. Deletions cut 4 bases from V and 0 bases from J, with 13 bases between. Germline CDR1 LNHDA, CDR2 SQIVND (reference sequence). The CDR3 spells CASSTWTRGSYEQYF. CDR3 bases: TGTGCCAGTAGTACTTGGACTCGAGGCTCCTACGAGCAGTACTTC.

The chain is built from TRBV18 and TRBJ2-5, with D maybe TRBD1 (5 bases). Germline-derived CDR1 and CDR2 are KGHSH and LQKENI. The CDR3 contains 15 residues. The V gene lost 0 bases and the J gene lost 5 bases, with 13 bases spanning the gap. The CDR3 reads CASSPPNRPEETQYF. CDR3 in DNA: TGTGCCAGCTCACCACCGAACAGGCCTGAGGAGACCCAGTACTTC.

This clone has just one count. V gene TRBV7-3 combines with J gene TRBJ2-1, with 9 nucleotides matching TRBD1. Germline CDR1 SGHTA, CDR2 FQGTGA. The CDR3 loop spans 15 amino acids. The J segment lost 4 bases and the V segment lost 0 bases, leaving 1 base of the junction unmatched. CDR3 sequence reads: CASSLTGQGYNEQFF. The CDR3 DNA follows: TGTGCCAGCAGCTTAACTGGACAGGGGTACAATGAGCAGTTCTTC.

In nucleotides, the CDR3 is TGTGCCAGCTCACTGGGGACAGGGGACACCTACGAGCAGTACTTC. Amino acid sequence: CASSLGTGDTYEQYF. This chain links TRBV18 with TRBJ2-7; the match to TRBD1 covers 10 bases. The V and J ends lost 4 bases and 2 bases, in that order; junction bases with no gene match: 5. The germline V gene encodes CDR1 KGHSH and CDR2 LQKENI. The CDR3 is 15 residues long.

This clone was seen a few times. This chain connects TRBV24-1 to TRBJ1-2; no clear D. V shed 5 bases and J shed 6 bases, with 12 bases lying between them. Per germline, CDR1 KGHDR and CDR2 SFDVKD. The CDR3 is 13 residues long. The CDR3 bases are TGTGCCACCAGTGGGGCTCTACGTGATGGCTACACCTTC. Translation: CATSGALRDGYTF.

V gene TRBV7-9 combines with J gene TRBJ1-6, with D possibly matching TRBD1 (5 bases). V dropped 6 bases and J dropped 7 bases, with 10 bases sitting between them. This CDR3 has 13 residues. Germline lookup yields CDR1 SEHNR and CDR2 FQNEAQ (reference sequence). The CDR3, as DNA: TGTGCCAGCAGGTCAGGGTTGAATTCACCCCTCCACTTT. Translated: CASRSGLNSPLHF.

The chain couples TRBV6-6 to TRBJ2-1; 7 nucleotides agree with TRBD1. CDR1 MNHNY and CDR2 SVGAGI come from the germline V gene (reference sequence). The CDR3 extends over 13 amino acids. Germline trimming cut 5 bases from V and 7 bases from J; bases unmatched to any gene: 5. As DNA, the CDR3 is TGTGCCAGCAGTCGACAGGGTGGGAATGAGCAGTTCTTC. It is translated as CASSRQGGNEQFF.

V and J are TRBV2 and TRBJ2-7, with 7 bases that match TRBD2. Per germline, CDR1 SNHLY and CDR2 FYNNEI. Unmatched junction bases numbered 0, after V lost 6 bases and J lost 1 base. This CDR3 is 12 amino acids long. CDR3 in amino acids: CASRGGSYEQYF. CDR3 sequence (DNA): TGTGCCAGCAGGGGGGGGTCCTACGAGCAGTACTTC. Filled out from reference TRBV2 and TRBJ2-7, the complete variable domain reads EPEVTQTPSHQVTQMGQEVILRCVPISNHLYFYWYRQILGQKVEFLVSFYNNEISEKSEIFDDQFSVERPDGSNFTLKIRSTKLEDSAMYFCASRGGSYEQYFGPGTRLTVT.

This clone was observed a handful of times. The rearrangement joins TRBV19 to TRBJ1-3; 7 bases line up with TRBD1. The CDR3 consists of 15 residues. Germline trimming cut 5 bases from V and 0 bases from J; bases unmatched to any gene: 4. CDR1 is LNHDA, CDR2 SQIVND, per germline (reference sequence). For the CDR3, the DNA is TGTGCCAGTAGTGCGGGACAGAACTCTGGAAACACCATATATTTT. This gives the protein CASSAGQNSGNTIYF.

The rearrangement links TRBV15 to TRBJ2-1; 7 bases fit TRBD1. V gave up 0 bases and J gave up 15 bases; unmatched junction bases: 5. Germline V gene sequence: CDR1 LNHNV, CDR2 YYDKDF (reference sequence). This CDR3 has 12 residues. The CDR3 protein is CATSRDRGLGFF. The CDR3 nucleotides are TGTGCCACCAGCAGAGACAGGGGGTTGGGGTTCTTC. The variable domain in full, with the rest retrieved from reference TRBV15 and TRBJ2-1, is DAMVIQNPRYQVTQFGKPVTLSCSQTLNHNVMYWYQQKSSQAPKLLFHYYDKDFNNEADTPDNFQSRRPNTSFCFLDIRSPGLGDTAMYLCATSRDRGLGFFGPGTRLTVL.

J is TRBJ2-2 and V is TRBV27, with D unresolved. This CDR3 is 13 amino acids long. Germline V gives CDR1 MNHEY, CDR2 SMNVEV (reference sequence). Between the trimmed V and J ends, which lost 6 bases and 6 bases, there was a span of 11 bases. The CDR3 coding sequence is TGTGCCAGCAGCCTCAACCGCGCCGGGGAGCTGTTTTTT. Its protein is CASSLNRAGELFF.

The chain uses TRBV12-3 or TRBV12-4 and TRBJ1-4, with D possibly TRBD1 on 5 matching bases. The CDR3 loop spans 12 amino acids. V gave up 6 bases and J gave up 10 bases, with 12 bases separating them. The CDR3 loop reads CASSRRVGKLFF. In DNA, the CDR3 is TGTGCCAGCAGCCGCAGGGTTGGAAAACTGTTTTTT.

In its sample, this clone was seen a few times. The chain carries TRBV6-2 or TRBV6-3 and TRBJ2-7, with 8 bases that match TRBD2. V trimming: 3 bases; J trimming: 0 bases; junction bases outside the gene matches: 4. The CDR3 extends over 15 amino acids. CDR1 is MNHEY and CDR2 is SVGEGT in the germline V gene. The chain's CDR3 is CASSYRGGLSYEQYF. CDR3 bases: TGTGCCAGCAGTTATCGGGGGGGCCTCTCCTACGAGCAGTACTTC.

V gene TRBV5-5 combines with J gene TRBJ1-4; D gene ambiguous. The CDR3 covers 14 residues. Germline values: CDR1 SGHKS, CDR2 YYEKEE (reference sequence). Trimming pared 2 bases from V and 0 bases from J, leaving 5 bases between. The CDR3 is CASSFPSTNEKLFF. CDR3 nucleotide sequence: TGTGCCAGCAGCTTCCCATCAACTAATGAAAAACTGTTTTTT.

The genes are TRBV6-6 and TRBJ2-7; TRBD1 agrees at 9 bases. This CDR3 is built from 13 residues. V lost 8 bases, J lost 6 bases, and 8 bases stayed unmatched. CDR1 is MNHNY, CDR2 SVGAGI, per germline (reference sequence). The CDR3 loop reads CASRDRASGEQYF. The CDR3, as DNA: TGTGCCAGCCGGGACAGGGCGTCGGGCGAGCAGTACTTC.

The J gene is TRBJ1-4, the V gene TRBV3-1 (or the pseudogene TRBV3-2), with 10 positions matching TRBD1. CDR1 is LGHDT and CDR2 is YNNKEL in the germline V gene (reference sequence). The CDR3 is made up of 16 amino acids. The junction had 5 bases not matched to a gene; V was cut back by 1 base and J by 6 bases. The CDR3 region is CASSQGTGGNYEKLFF. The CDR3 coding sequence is TGTGCCAGCAGCCAAGGGACAGGGGGAAATTATGAAAAACTGTTTTTT.